This T cell receptor beta chain derives from a study of CD8 T cells in Susac syndrome. The CDR3 has 15 amino acids. CDR1 is SNHLY and CDR2 is FYNNEI in the germline V gene. V was clipped by 6 bases and J by 0 bases, with 13 bases between them. Reverse transcription of 0.5 to 1 ug RNA used random hexamers. TCRdb called the immunoSEQ multiplex PCR reads again in MiXCR, with one record for every CDR3 protein. The sample records around 200,000 distinct CDR3 sequences, around 95% being singletons. The chain couples TRBV2 to TRBJ2-3; maybe TRBD2 (6 bases). The sequenced sample consisted of CD4+ T cells from PBMCs. The receptor was isolated from a human donor in good health. The CDR3 is CASSPSSVSTDTQYF. The CDR3 DNA reads as TGTGCCAGCAGCCCCTCTAGCGTCAGCACAGATACGCAGTATTTT.